The next 27 T cell receptor beta chains were all read from a single sample in a study of T cell responses to AZD1222 COVID-19 vaccine. Clones were read by immunoSEQ multiplex PCR, and TCRdb kept only the in-frame ones, dropping some. The profile shows about 97,000 clones, approximately 91% of them singletons. This sample comprised peripheral blood, obtained on day 0 of AZD1222 vaccination. The source is an adult in good health.

This clone was counted between two and nine times. The genes are TRBV6-5 and TRBJ1-1; the D is unclear. The germline CDR1 and CDR2 sequences are MNHEY and SVGAGI. CDR3 length: 12 amino acids. Trimming left V 5 bases short and J 6 bases short, with 10 bases between. Here the CDR3 reads CASSRTSSEAFF. As DNA, the CDR3 is TGTGCCAGCAGTCGAACATCGTCTGAAGCTTTCTTT.

V usage is TRBV20-1 and J usage is TRBJ2-3; D is ambiguous. V was pared by 4 bases and J by 4 bases, with 0 bases between. In germline, CDR1 is DFQATT, CDR2 SNEGSKA (reference sequence). The length of the CDR3 is 9 residues. CDR3: CSATDTQYF. As DNA, the CDR3 is TGCAGTGCTACAGATACGCAGTATTTT.

This clone was observed a single time. This chain links TRBV25-1 with TRBJ2-5; maybe TRBD1 (6 bases). V shed 8 bases and J shed 1 base, with 11 bases lying between them. The germline V gene encodes CDR1 MGHDK and CDR2 SYGVNS. The length of the CDR3 is 13 residues. Here the CDR3 DNA reads TGTGCCAGCTCCGCGGACAGCCAAGAGACCCAGTACTTC. Its translation: CASSADSQETQYF.

The chain links TRBV5-3 to TRBJ1-3, with D possibly TRBD1 on 5 matching bases. TRBV5-3 is an ORF, with its function uncertain. Trimming removed 5 bases at V and 5 bases at J, with 11 bases between. The CDR3 is 13 residues long. This CDR3 is CARRGALRNTIYF. CDR3 DNA sequence: TGTGCCAGAAGAGGGGCGCTTCGAAACACCATATATTTT.

The chain has TRBV28 and TRBJ1-5; no firm D call. V lost 6 bases and J 2 bases, leaving 8 bases between the germline ends. Germline lookup yields CDR1 MDHEN and CDR2 SYDVKM. This CDR3 comprises 13 residues. CDR3 sequence (DNA): TGTGCCAGCAGAGGTCAGGGCAATCAGCCCCAGCATTTT. Protein: CASRGQGNQPQHF.

This sequence joins TRBV28 and TRBJ2-3; D uncertain. This CDR3 has 14 amino acids. CDR1 and CDR2 (germline): MDHEN, SYDVKM. Trimming pared 10 bases from V and 2 bases from J, leaving 16 bases between. CDR3 residues: CATLPERSTDTQYF. CDR3 nucleotide sequence: TGTGCCACCCTCCCCGAGCGATCCACAGATACGCAGTATTTT.

The chain links TRBV27 to TRBJ1-2; TRBD1 is a possible D gene (6 bases). This CDR3 has 14 amino acids. Deletions cut 2 bases from V and 4 bases from J, with 11 bases between. Germline loops: CDR1 MNHEY, CDR2 SMNVEV (reference sequence). CDR3 sequence reads: CASSLDGGFYGYTF. Written as DNA, the CDR3 is TGTGCCAGCAGTTTAGATGGGGGCTTCTATGGCTACACCTTC.

The chain employs TRBV2 and TRBJ2-3; no clear D. In germline, CDR1 is SNHLY, CDR2 FYNNEI. The CDR3 consists of 15 residues. Deletions cut 5 bases from V and 0 bases from J, with 12 bases between. CDR3: CASSISEYSTDTQYF. The CDR3 coding sequence is TGTGCCAGCAGTATCAGCGAATATAGCACAGATACGCAGTATTTT.

The V call is TRBV5-6, the J call TRBJ1-6; no definite D call. The germline gives CDR1 SGHDT, CDR2 YYEEEE. The CDR3 runs 14 residues. V was clipped by 5 bases and J by 11 bases, with 17 bases between them. Here the CDR3 DNA reads TGTGCCAGCAGTTACCTCCGCCGCCTCGCACCCCTCCACTTT. Its translation: CASSYLRRLAPLHF.

The J gene is TRBJ2-1, the V gene TRBV6-4, with a weak D call TRBD1 (6 bases). Germline lookup yields CDR1 MRHNA and CDR2 SNTAGT. With 3 bases removed from V and 7 bases from J, the gap between germline ends came to 13 bases. This CDR3 spans 14 amino acids. In nucleotides, the CDR3 is TGTGCCAGCAGTGAGTGGGCAGGGGTGAATGAGCAGTTCTTC. Amino acids: CASSEWAGVNEQFF.

This sequence joins TRBV2 and TRBJ2-7; D is undetermined. The CDR3 contains 12 residues. The V and J ends lost 4 bases and 3 bases respectively, with 7 bases between them. CDR1 is SNHLY, CDR2 FYNNEI, per germline. In DNA, the CDR3 is TGTGCCAGCAGTGGGACGGGCTACGAGCAGTACTTC. It translates to CASSGTGYEQYF.

CDR3 in DNA: TGTGCCAGCAGCCAGCTGGGACCGACGTATAATTCACCCCTCCACTTT. It translates to CASSQLGPTYNSPLHF. V and J are TRBV3-1 (or the pseudogene TRBV3-2) and TRBJ1-6; TRBD1 might be the D (5 bases). This CDR3 has 16 amino acids. CDR1 is LGHDT and CDR2 is YNNKEL in the germline V gene (reference sequence). Trimming pared 3 bases from V and 4 bases from J, leaving 13 bases between.

The rearrangement joins TRBV28 to TRBJ1-2; 10 bases map to TRBD1. There are 15 residues in the CDR3. Per the germline V gene, CDR1 is MDHEN and CDR2 is SYDVKM. J gave up 13 bases and V 5 bases, and 16 bases lay outside the gene matches. The CDR3 DNA reads as TGTGCCAGCAGTACCGGACAGGGGGAAGTGGGGACGAGCACCTTC. It encodes CASSTGQGEVGTSTF.

This clone was counted only a few times. The chain couples TRBV2 to TRBJ2-1; D gene unclear. Between the trimmed V and J ends, which lost 8 bases and 9 bases, there was a span of 2 bases. CDR3 size: 8 residues. Per the germline V gene, CDR1 is SNHLY and CDR2 is FYNNEI. The CDR3 sequence: CASLEQFF. The DNA of the CDR3 is TGTGCCAGCCTTGAGCAGTTCTTC.

This clone has a handful of counts. This chain links TRBV15 with TRBJ2-1; D is undetermined. CDR3 length: 11 amino acids. The V gene lost 6 bases and the J gene lost 10 bases, with 10 bases spanning the gap. CDR1 is LNHNV, CDR2 YYDKDF, per germline (reference sequence). This chain's CDR3 is CATRGAMEQFF. CDR3 nucleotide sequence: TGTGCCACCAGAGGTGCGATGGAGCAGTTCTTC.

The J gene is TRBJ1-4, the V gene TRBV28; 9 positions agree with TRBD1. Germline V lookup: CDR1 MDHEN, CDR2 SYDVKM. The CDR3 extends over 15 amino acids. The V and J ends lost 1 base and 8 bases, in that order; junction bases with no gene match: 5. The CDR3, as DNA: TGTGCCAGCAGTTTATCGACAGGGGGGGGAGAAAAACTGTTTTTT. Protein product: CASSLSTGGGEKLFF.

With regard to this clone: Other nucleotide sequences from this sample produce the same CDR3. J is TRBJ1-1 and V is TRBV2; no clear D. V lost 4 bases and J 0 bases, leaving 6 bases between the germline ends. This CDR3 contains 13 residues. CDR1 and CDR2 (germline): SNHLY, FYNNEI. The CDR3 DNA sequence: TGTGCCAGCAGTGTAGGTCTGAACACTGAAGCTTTCTTT. Residues: CASSVGLNTEAFF.

This clone was seen a few times. The V and J genes are TRBV28 and TRBJ1-3; the D gene is possibly TRBD1 (5 bases). V gave up 6 bases and J gave up 3 bases, with 24 bases separating them. The CDR3 runs to 18 residues. Germline CDR1 is MDHEN and CDR2 is SYDVKM. The CDR3 region is CASRAPIDSRVVGNTIYF. CDR3 bases: TGTGCCAGCAGGGCTCCCATAGACAGTAGGGTAGTTGGAAACACCATATATTTT.

The gene calls are TRBV24-1 and TRBJ2-5, with 12 nucleotides matching TRBD1. J gave up 4 bases and V 1 base, and 9 bases lay outside the gene matches. The length of the CDR3 is 18 residues. Germline-derived CDR1 and CDR2 are KGHDR and SFDVKD. The CDR3 coding sequence is TGTGCCACCAGTGATTTAGGGAGGGGGACAGGGGGCCGAGAGACCCAGTACTTC. Its protein is CATSDLGRGTGGRETQYF.

CDR3 DNA: TGTGCCAGCAGCTATAACTATGGCTACACCTTC. Amino acids: CASSYNYGYTF. V is TRBV28 and J is TRBJ1-2; D is ambiguous. The V and J ends lost 6 bases and 1 base respectively, with 3 bases between them. The CDR3 extends over 11 amino acids. Germline V gene data show CDR1 as MDHEN and CDR2 as SYDVKM.

The rearrangement uses TRBV7-3 and TRBJ1-2; a weak D match, TRBD1 (5 bases). Germline-derived CDR1 and CDR2 are SGHTA and FQGTGA. The ends were cut back, 5 bases at V and 4 bases at J, with 11 bases in the middle. The CDR3 consists of 13 residues. As DNA, the CDR3 is TGTGCCAGCAGCCCGCAGACAGTCTATGGCTACACCTTC. This encodes CASSPQTVYGYTF.

Note on this clone: The sample carries other DNA sequences with the same CDR3. CDR3 coding DNA: TGTGCCAGCAGTCTCGGACCTGGCTACACCTTC. Encoded protein: CASSLGPGYTF. The J gene is TRBJ1-2, the V gene TRBV12-3 or TRBV12-4; no clear D. V shed 5 bases and J shed 7 bases, with 8 bases lying between them. The CDR3 is 11 residues long.

This chain joins TRBV10-3 and TRBJ2-3, with 11 bases lining up with TRBD2. The length of the CDR3 is 15 residues. The ends lost 4 bases at V and 3 bases at J; junction bases unmatched: 3. CDR1 ENHRY and CDR2 SYGVKD come from the germline V gene. CDR3: CAISVIAGGTDTQYF. CDR3 bases: TGTGCCATCAGTGTTATAGCGGGGGGGACAGATACGCAGTATTTT.

V gene TRBV19 combines with J gene TRBJ2-1; D gene uncertain. Germline values: CDR1 LNHDA, CDR2 SQIVND (reference sequence). V was pared by 5 bases and J by 9 bases, with 11 bases between. This CDR3 is 12 amino acids long. DNA for the CDR3: TGTGCCAGTAGTCTAAGTATGGGTGAGCAGTTCTTC. It encodes CASSLSMGEQFF.

This clone showed up just a few times. The chain couples TRBV2 to TRBJ2-7, with 9 bases identical to TRBD2. In germline, CDR1 is SNHLY, CDR2 FYNNEI. Germline trimming cut 8 bases from V and 4 bases from J; bases unmatched to any gene: 9. CDR3 length: 14 residues. CDR3: CASGNSGGAYEQYF. Written as DNA, the CDR3 is TGTGCCAGCGGAAATAGCGGGGGAGCATACGAGCAGTACTTC.

The chain recombines TRBV9 with TRBJ1-2; perhaps TRBD1 as D (6 bases). The CDR3 sequence is 14 residues long. Germline values: CDR1 SGDLS, CDR2 YYNGEE. V gave up 4 bases and J gave up 3 bases, with 13 bases separating them. CDR3 loop: CASSQGGGDYGYTF. CDR3 coding DNA: TGTGCCAGCAGCCAAGGGGGTGGGGACTATGGCTACACCTTC.

The chain uses TRBV24-1 and TRBJ2-3; 9 positions match TRBD1. The junction had 2 bases not matched to a gene; V was cut back by 7 bases and J by 4 bases. This CDR3 comprises 13 residues. Germline V lookup: CDR1 KGHDR, CDR2 SFDVKD. The CDR3 DNA sequence: TGTGCCACCAGGGACAGGGGTGCAGATACGCAGTATTTT. It encodes CATRDRGADTQYF.